This passage covers 29 T cell receptor beta chains from one sample sequenced in a study of beta chain features in type 1 diabetes. The authors reverse transcribed all of the isolated RNA, so sequencing captured expressed TCRB transcripts. Here immunoSEQ multiplex PCR was the method, and the copy in TCRdb shows in-frame clones only, minus some. The sample contains more than 150,000 clones, around 10% of which appear only once. Source material: central memory CD4+ T cells from blood. The receptors come from a man aged 18-30 years in good health.

A note on this clone: A much more abundant neighbour one base away suggests this may be a read error. The chain has TRBV29-1 and TRBJ2-2; maybe TRBD1 (7 bases). Germline V gene sequence: CDR1 SQVTM, CDR2 ANQGSEA. The CDR3 totals 16 residues. Trimming pared 3 bases from V and 4 bases from J, leaving 18 bases between. The CDR3 here is CSVDSGPGGGTGELFF. The CDR3 coding sequence is TGCAGCGTTGACAGCGGGCCAGGGGGTGGCACCGGGGAGCTGTTTTTT.

This clone has just a few counts. The chain recombines TRBV30 with TRBJ1-4; D remains unclear. Deletions cut 0 bases from V and 11 bases from J, with 13 bases between. The CDR3 loop spans 13 amino acids. From germline, CDR1 is GTSNPN and CDR2 SVGIG (reference sequence). For the CDR3, the DNA is TGTGCCTGGAGTGTACCTAAGGTGTTCAAACTGTTTTTT. Its translation is CAWSVPKVFKLFF.

This clone has only a few counts. This sequence joins TRBV5-1 and TRBJ1-1; D unclear. Germline-derived CDR1 and CDR2 are SGHRS and YFSETQ. The ends were cut back, 4 bases at V and 8 bases at J, with 15 bases in the middle. This CDR3 comprises 13 residues. CDR3 residues: CASSPDGEGEAFF. The CDR3 coding sequence is TGCGCCAGCAGCCCAGATGGGGAGGGAGAAGCTTTCTTT.

This chain uses TRBV9 with TRBJ2-7, with D maybe TRBD1 (6 bases). This CDR3 has 14 amino acids. The V gene lost 4 bases and the J gene lost 1 base, with 12 bases spanning the gap. The germline V gene has CDR1 SGDLS and CDR2 YYNGEE. CDR3 nucleotides: TGTGCCAGCAGCCCCCAGGGGCCTTCCTACGAGCAGTACTTC. Residues: CASSPQGPSYEQYF.

This clone was seen a few times. This chain connects TRBV7-9 to TRBJ2-5; D might be TRBD1 (6 bases). Germline lookup yields CDR1 SEHNR and CDR2 FQNEAQ (reference sequence). The CDR3 runs to 14 residues. V dropped 1 base and J dropped 4 bases, with 10 bases sitting between them. The CDR3 nucleotides read TGTGCCAGCAGCTTAGTGGCAGGGGCAGAGACCCAGTACTTC. It is translated as CASSLVAGAETQYF.

This clone was seen a few times. J is TRBJ2-1 and V is TRBV11-1, with D possibly TRBD2 on 7 matching bases. Germline CDR1 is SGHAT and CDR2 is FQDESV (reference sequence). Trimming left V 4 bases short and J 8 bases short, with 15 bases between. The length of the CDR3 is 14 residues. CDR3 protein: CASSYVQGGHEQFF. CDR3 nucleotides: TGTGCCAGCAGCTACGTACAGGGAGGGCATGAGCAGTTCTTC.

This clone was seen a few times. The chain has TRBV7-2 and TRBJ2-3, with 8 bases lining up with TRBD2. The CDR3 has 15 amino acids. The trim removed 3 bases at V and 5 bases at J, leaving 7 bases unmatched. Germline loops: CDR1 SGHTA, CDR2 FQGNSA. CDR3 bases: TGTGCCAGCAGCTTCAGGCGGGGGGCCGGAGATACGCAGTATTTT. Translating gives CASSFRRGAGDTQYF.

This clone was detected a few times. The chain recombines TRBV25-1 with TRBJ2-7; no definite D call. Trimming cost V 4 bases and J 4 bases, with 14 bases left between them. Germline values: CDR1 MGHDK, CDR2 SYGVNS. The CDR3 has 14 amino acids. CDR3 sequence (DNA): TGTGCCAGCAGTGCCTATAAGGGTGGGTACGAGCAGTACTTC. Its protein is CASSAYKGGYEQYF.

This clone has ten or more counts. V usage is TRBV11-1 and J usage is TRBJ1-1, with D perhaps TRBD1 (5 bases). CDR1 is SGHAT and CDR2 is FQDESV in the germline V gene (reference sequence). With 2 bases removed from V and 6 bases from J, the gap between germline ends came to 10 bases. The CDR3 runs to 13 residues. The CDR3 DNA follows: TGTGCCAGCAGCTTACGCAGGGAGGCTGAAGCTTTCTTT. Translated: CASSLRREAEAFF.

This clone has at least ten counts. This chain uses TRBV27 with TRBJ2-7; 9 bases are a match to TRBD1. CDR3 size: 17 residues. The J segment lost 4 bases and the V segment lost 5 bases, leaving 15 bases of the junction unmatched. The V gene's germline CDR1 is MNHEY and CDR2 SMNVEV (reference sequence). This chain's CDR3 is CASSLLPGTGSEYEQYF. CDR3 DNA sequence: TGTGCCAGCAGTCTACTTCCCGGGACAGGGTCTGAGTACGAGCAGTACTTC.

The chain employs TRBV10-3 and TRBJ2-3, with TRBD2 matching over 14 bases. This CDR3 is built from 17 residues. V trimming: 6 bases; J trimming: 5 bases; junction bases outside the gene matches: 10. The germline gives CDR1 ENHRY, CDR2 SYGVKD. The CDR3 DNA reads as TGTGCCATCAGCCCGGGACTAGCGGGGGCGAGGTTAGATACGCAGTATTTT. Protein: CAISPGLAGARLDTQYF.

In this sample, this clone turned up a few times. The CDR3 bases are TGTGCCAGCAGTAGAAGACTAGCGACAGACGAGCAGTACTTC. Amino acids: CASSRRLATDEQYF. The chain couples TRBV28 to TRBJ2-7; 8 bases match TRBD2. The V gene end was trimmed by 5 bases and the J gene end by 5 bases; junction bases not matched to a gene: 8. This CDR3 spans 14 amino acids. Germline V lookup: CDR1 MDHEN, CDR2 SYDVKM.

The rearrangement links TRBV9 to TRBJ2-7, with TRBD2 matching over 10 bases. Germline V gives CDR1 SGDLS, CDR2 YYNGEE. J lost 2 bases, V lost 3 bases, and 5 bases had no gene match. This CDR3 contains 15 residues. The CDR3 protein is CASSAGLAEPYEQYF. Written as DNA, the CDR3 is TGTGCCAGCAGCGCAGGACTAGCGGAGCCCTACGAGCAGTACTTC.

The rearrangement joins TRBV27 to TRBJ2-6; 7 bases align to TRBD1. V lost 9 bases to trimming and J lost 1 base; unmatched junction nucleotides: 9. Germline CDR1 reads MNHEY; CDR2 reads SMNVEV (reference sequence). The CDR3 runs 16 residues. The CDR3 nucleotides are TGTGCCAGTGGGGACAGTTCTTTTTCTGGGGCCAACGTCCTGACTTTC. Amino acid sequence: CASGDSSFSGANVLTF.

For this clone: This likely comes from a read error, as the CDR3 has no conserved phenylalanine or tryptophan at its end. No DNA is shown, since the ends of the CDR3 on it are uncertain; the CDR3 is the one TCRdb lists. V is TRBV18 and J is TRBJ2-7; no check of the table's D call, TRBD1, against the DNA was made. CDR1 and CDR2 from the germline V gene are KGHSH and LQKENI. Inclusive of both ends, the CDR3 amounts to 12 amino acids. The CDR3 loop reads CASSPIQGASVL.

In its sample, this clone was seen a few times. The chain is built from TRBV2 and TRBJ2-3; D may be TRBD1 (6 bases). The CDR3 covers 14 residues. Germline CDR1 SNHLY, CDR2 FYNNEI. Trimming shortened V by 6 bases and J by 2 bases, and 12 bases separated the two germline ends. CDR3 sequence reads: CASSPTGVTDTQYF. CDR3 bases: TGTGCCAGCAGCCCGACAGGCGTCACAGATACGCAGTATTTT. The entire variable domain, with the rest obtained from reference TRBV2 and TRBJ2-3, is as follows: EPEVTQTPSHQVTQMGQEVILRCVPISNHLYFYWYRQILGQKVEFLVSFYNNEISEKSEIFDDQFSVERPDGSNFTLKIRSTKLEDSAMYFCASSPTGVTDTQYFGPGTRLTVL.

The chain is built from TRBV4-2 and TRBJ1-2, with 7 bases that match TRBD1. This CDR3 region has 16 residues. Trimming removed 0 bases from V and 4 bases from J; junction bases left unmatched: 8. Germline CDR1 and CDR2: LGHNA and YNFKEQ. CDR3 DNA: TGTGCCAGCAGCCAAGACGAGGCCACAGGGGCCTATGGCTACACCTTC. It is translated as CASSQDEATGAYGYTF.

This chain uses TRBV11-2 with TRBJ2-5; tentative D call: TRBD1 (5 bases). The V end lost 8 bases, the J end lost 2 bases, and 12 bases lay between the germline ends. CDR3 length: 13 residues. Looked up from germline, CDR1 is SGHAT and CDR2 is FQNNGV. The CDR3 here is CASGYRIQETQYF. Here the CDR3 DNA reads TGTGCCAGCGGTTACAGGATTCAAGAGACCCAGTACTTC.

This clone showed up just a few times. The gene calls are TRBV21-1 and TRBJ1-6. TRBV21-1 is designated a pseudogene. The CDR3 sequence is 14 residues long. CDR3 region: CASSKAENNSPLHF. CDR3 DNA sequence: TGTGCCAGCAGCAAAGCAGAGAATAATTCACCCCTCCACTTT.

This clone was counted between two and nine times. This sequence joins TRBV2 and TRBJ2-3; D is perhaps TRBD1 or TRBD2 (5 bases each). V lost 8 bases and J lost 1, with 16 bases in between. Germline lookup yields CDR1 SNHLY and CDR2 FYNNEI. This CDR3 spans 15 amino acids. CDR3 DNA sequence: TGTGCCAGCGGGGGTACGCGGACGCGCACAGATACGCAGTATTTT. Translated, it gives CASGGTRTRTDTQYF.

This clone was counted only a few times. The V gene is TRBV9, the J gene TRBJ1-4, with D possibly being TRBD1 (5 bases). The germline gives CDR1 SGDLS, CDR2 YYNGEE. Trimming removed 4 bases at V and 8 bases at J, with 18 bases between. This CDR3 has 15 residues. CDR3 residues: CASSPIGAKMEKLFF. CDR3 bases: TGTGCCAGCAGCCCGATCGGGGCGAAGATGGAAAAACTGTTTTTT.

This chain uses TRBV10-3 with TRBJ2-3; maybe TRBD1 (5 bases). The germline CDR1 and CDR2 sequences are ENHRY and SYGVKD. The CDR3 sequence is 15 residues long. The V and J ends lost 3 bases and 0 bases respectively, with 10 bases between them. The CDR3 region is CAISERGSSTDTQYF. As DNA, the CDR3 is TGTGCCATCAGTGAAAGGGGATCTAGCACAGATACGCAGTATTTT.

This clone was found a few times. The gene calls are TRBV27 and TRBJ2-6, with 7 nucleotides matching TRBD1. Germline CDR1 is MNHEY and CDR2 is SMNVEV (reference sequence). The ends lost 3 bases at V and 2 bases at J; junction bases unmatched: 4. The length of the CDR3 is 16 residues. The CDR3 nucleotides read TGTGCCAGCAGTTTCCGACAGGGCACTGGGGCCAACGTCCTGACTTTC. It encodes CASSFRQGTGANVLTF.

This clone was seen many times. Different DNA sequences within this sample yield the same CDR3. The chain links TRBV7-9 to TRBJ1-1; no clear D gene. This CDR3 comprises 14 residues. The germline V gene encodes CDR1 SEHNR and CDR2 FQNEAQ (reference sequence). Trimming stripped 5 bases from V and 0 bases from J, with 10 bases between. CDR3 DNA sequence: TGTGCCAGCAGCCGAGGACTCTTGAACACTGAAGCTTTCTTT. This translates into CASSRGLLNTEAFF.

The table lists this clone with many counts. The chain is built from TRBV27 and TRBJ2-5; maybe TRBD2 (5 bases). The V and J ends lost 3 bases and 4 bases respectively, with 12 bases between them. This CDR3 comprises 14 residues. Germline CDR1 reads MNHEY; CDR2 reads SMNVEV (reference sequence). CDR3 bases: TGTGCCAGCAGTTTCCAACTAGACGGAGAGACCCAGTACTTC. This gives the protein CASSFQLDGETQYF.

The rearrangement joins TRBV7-9 to TRBJ1-4; D call uncertain. With 3 bases removed from V and 1 base from J, the gap between germline ends came to 9 bases. The length of the CDR3 is 15 residues. CDR1 is SEHNR and CDR2 is FQNEAQ in the germline V gene (reference sequence). CDR3 region: CASSFYSGTNEKLFF. The CDR3 coding sequence is TGTGCCAGCAGCTTTTACAGCGGAACTAATGAAAAACTGTTTTTT.

This sequence joins TRBV6-5 and TRBJ2-1; D gene unclear. Trimming stripped 7 bases from V and 8 bases from J, with 12 bases between. The CDR3 is 12 residues long. The germline V gene has CDR1 MNHEY and CDR2 SVGAGI. The CDR3 spells CASTSVGHEQFF. CDR3 DNA: TGTGCCAGCACTTCCGTCGGTCATGAGCAGTTCTTC.

This clone showed up just once. This chain uses TRBV7-2 with TRBJ1-1; D not resolved. There are 14 residues in the CDR3. Germline loops: CDR1 SGHTA, CDR2 FQGNSA. Deletions cut 2 bases from V and 1 base from J, with 8 bases between. The CDR3 spells CASSLRVGNTEAFF. The CDR3 DNA follows: TGTGCCAGCAGCTTACGGGTCGGGAACACTGAAGCTTTCTTT.

This clone has ten or more counts. The chain carries TRBV5-1 and TRBJ1-6; D possibly corresponds to TRBD1 (5 bases). Trimming removed 4 bases at V and 11 bases at J, with 16 bases between. Per the germline V gene, CDR1 is SGHRS and CDR2 is YFSETQ. This CDR3 is 14 amino acids long. CDR3 nucleotides: TGCGCCAGCAGCCCGAGGGGTGAATTAACACCCCTCCACTTT. Its protein product is CASSPRGELTPLHF.